The 10 T cell receptor beta chains given below trace back to one sample, sequenced in a study of blood T cells in healthy people across ages. Together with a sample-barcoded 5' primer, a J-beta primer mix was included in a second PCR lasting roughly 6 to 12 cycles. MiXCR was run by TCRdb on the 5' RACE reads, yielding one entry per CDR3 protein. In the table there are fewer than 800,000 distinct CDR3 sequences, more than 20% of which are singletons. Sequencing input: blood. Receptors originate from a man aged 65-85 years in good health.

The V and J genes are TRBV4-2 and TRBJ2-5; 13 nucleotides match TRBD2. This CDR3 has 16 amino acids. V lost 0 bases and J lost 5; bases outside the gene matches: 3. Germline lookup yields CDR1 LGHNA and CDR2 YNFKEQ. The CDR3 reads CASSQEGLAGVETQYF. CDR3 nucleotide sequence: TGTGCCAGCAGCCAAGAAGGACTAGCGGGAGTTGAGACCCAGTACTTC.

This clonotype was seen a handful of times. The CDR3, as DNA: TGTGCCAGCAGCGTAGCGCTCCACCTGAACACCGGGGAGCTGTTTTTT. Protein sequence: CASSVALHLNTGELFF. V and J are TRBV9 and TRBJ2-2; no definite D call. The CDR3 loop spans 16 amino acids. V lost 0 bases to trimming and J lost 1 base, with 10 bases between them. Germline assignment: CDR1 SGDLS and CDR2 YYNGEE. Full variable domain (outside the CDR3, taken from reference TRBV9 and TRBJ2-2): DSGVTQTPKHLITATGQRVTLRCSPRSGDLSVYWYQQSLDQGLQFLIQYYNGEERAKGNILERFSAQQFPDLHSELNLSSLELGDSALYFCASSVALHLNTGELFFGEGSRLTVL.

The rearrangement joins TRBV20-1 to TRBJ1-1, with a possible D match to TRBD1 (6 bases). In germline, CDR1 is DFQATT, CDR2 SNEGSKA (reference sequence). The CDR3 contains 13 residues. The V end was cut by 5 bases, the J end by 0 bases, with 10 bases between. The CDR3 loop is CSARTVMNTEAFF. CDR3 nucleotide sequence: TGCAGTGCTCGGACAGTCATGAACACTGAAGCTTTCTTT.

V gene TRBV6-5 combines with J gene TRBJ2-7, with TRBD2 matching over 9 bases. The CDR3 extends over 14 amino acids. Germline CDR1 reads MNHEY; CDR2 reads SVGAGI. V lost 0 bases, J lost 4 bases, and 1 base stayed unmatched. For the CDR3, the DNA is TGTGCCAGCAGTTACTCGGCGGGAGGGTACGAGCAGTACTTC. The encoded protein is CASSYSAGGYEQYF.

This clonotype occurred a few times. The chain carries TRBV5-4 and TRBJ2-5; D call uncertain. Germline lookup yields CDR1 SGHNT and CDR2 YYREEE (reference sequence). This CDR3 spans 13 amino acids. The V gene lost 1 base and the J gene lost 9 bases, with 13 bases spanning the gap. CDR3 nucleotides: TGTGCCAGCAGCTTGAGCTCCAGGAGTCCCCAGTACTTC. This translates into CASSLSSRSPQYF.

This clonotype was seen a handful of times. The gene calls are TRBV6-2 or TRBV6-3 and TRBJ1-1; D ambiguous. Per the germline V gene, CDR1 is MNHEY and CDR2 is SVGEGT. This CDR3 comprises 11 residues. V gave up 6 bases and J gave up 10 bases, with 12 bases separating them. CDR3 nucleotide sequence: TGTGCCAGCAGCCAGGCAGGCGGAGCTTTCTTT. This encodes CASSQAGGAFF.

The rearrangement uses TRBV18 and TRBJ2-5; maybe TRBD2 (6 bases). The J call is uncertain, as TRBJ2-7 better fits the DNA end. CDR3 size: 14 residues. CDR1 KGHSH and CDR2 LQKENI come from the germline V gene. The CDR3 region is CASSPQAGNDEQYF. CDR3 coding DNA: TGTGCCAGCTCACCCCAGGCGGGAAACGACGAGCAGTACTTC.

The chain is built from TRBV9 and TRBJ1-6, with D perhaps TRBD1 (5 bases). In germline, CDR1 is SGDLS, CDR2 YYNGEE. The CDR3 is 13 amino acids. Trimming left V 5 bases short and J 6 bases short, with 9 bases between. The DNA of the CDR3 is TGTGCCAGCAGAGGGGTTGGTAATTCACCCCTCCACTTT. Encoded protein: CASRGVGNSPLHF. Together with reference TRBV9 and TRBJ1-6, the CDR3 gives the full variable domain: DSGVTQTPKHLITATGQRVTLRCSPRSGDLSVYWYQQSLDQGLQFLIQYYNGEERAKGNILERFSAQQFPDLHSELNLSSLELGDSALYFCASRGVGNSPLHFGNGTRLTVT.

This clonotype was seen only once. The chain joins TRBV6-1 to TRBJ1-4, with TRBD1 matching over 8 bases. V gave up 2 bases and J gave up 5 bases; unmatched junction bases: 7. The CDR3 is 16 residues long. CDR1 and CDR2 from the germline V gene are MNHNS and SASEGT. The CDR3 here is CASSEPDRDVNEKLFF. DNA of the CDR3: TGTGCCAGCAGTGAACCGGACAGGGACGTGAATGAAAAACTGTTTTTT.

The J gene is TRBJ1-2, the V gene TRBV29-1; the D gene is possibly TRBD1 (6 bases). Germline loops: CDR1 SQVTM, CDR2 ANQGSEA. There are 15 residues in the CDR3. Trimming took off 3 bases at V and 5 bases at J, with 19 bases between the two ends. DNA for the CDR3: TGCAGCGTTGACGATACAACAGGGCGGGATTATGGCTACACCTTC. It specifies CSVDDTTGRDYGYTF.